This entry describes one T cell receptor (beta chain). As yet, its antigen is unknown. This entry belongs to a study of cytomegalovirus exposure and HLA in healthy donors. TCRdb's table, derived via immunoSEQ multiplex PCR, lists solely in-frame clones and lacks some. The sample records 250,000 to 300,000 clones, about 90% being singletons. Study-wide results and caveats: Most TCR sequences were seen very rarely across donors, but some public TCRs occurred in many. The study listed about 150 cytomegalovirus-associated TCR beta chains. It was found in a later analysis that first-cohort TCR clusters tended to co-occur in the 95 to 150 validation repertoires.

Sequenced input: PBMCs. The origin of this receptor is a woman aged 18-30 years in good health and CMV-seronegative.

The CDR3, as DNA: TGTGCCAGCAGTCCGGGACAGGGGGCATCTAATGAAAAACTGTTTTTT. This translates into CASSPGQGASNEKLFF. The chain recombines TRBV28 with TRBJ1-4; 12 nucleotides match TRBD1. In germline, CDR1 is MDHEN, CDR2 SYDVKM. V was pared by 5 bases and J by 3 bases, with 4 bases of the junction left unmatched. CDR3 length: 16 amino acids.